This T cell receptor (beta chain) was sequenced for a study of T cells expressing NK-cell markers. On the study more broadly: According to the study, TCR beta repertoires originated from sorted CD3+CD56+NKG2C+, CD3+CD56+NKG2C- and CD3+CD56-NKG2C+ T cells.

As the method of synthesis, 5'RACE template switching with UMIs yielded TCR beta cDNA. TCRdb reprocessed the 5' RACE reads, keeping one entry per CDR3 protein, no DNA. This repertoire includes roughly 390,000 distinct CDR3 sequences. Study-level results: Among several donors, these clonotypes also ranked first in the CD3+CD56-NKG2C+ fraction. Six of the donors carried dominant NKG2C+ clonotypes that took up about 1.0-7.0% of their CD8+ T cells.

This CDR3 is built from 16 residues. From germline, CDR1 is DFQATT and CDR2 SNEGSKA (reference sequence). For this clonotype: Its target is unknown.

Specimen: blood T cells: a sorted CD56 or NKG2C T cell subset, CD4+ or CD8+ T cells, or bulk PBMC T cells (not recorded which). This receptor was identified in a man aged 18 to 70 in good health. The chain joins TRBV20-1 to TRBJ1-2. CDR3 region: CSARDLPTNKPYGYTF.